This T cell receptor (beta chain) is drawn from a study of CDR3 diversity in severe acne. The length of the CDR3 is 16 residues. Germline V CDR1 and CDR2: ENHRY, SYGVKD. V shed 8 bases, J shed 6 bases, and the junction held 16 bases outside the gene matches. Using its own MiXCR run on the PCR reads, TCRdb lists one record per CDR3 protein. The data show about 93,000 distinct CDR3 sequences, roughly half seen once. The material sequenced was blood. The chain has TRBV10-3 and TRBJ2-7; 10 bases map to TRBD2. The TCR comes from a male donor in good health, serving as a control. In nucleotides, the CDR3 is TGTGCCATCGGGGAACAAGCGGGAGGGCCGGTAGGCGAGCAGTACTTC. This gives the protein CAIGEQAGGPVGEQYF.